This T cell receptor (beta chain) is from a study of graft-versus-host responses after intestinal transplantation. Overall study findings and caveats: GvH clones appeared in recipient marrow, some first in ileum or blood. Within allografts, high graft-versus-host to host-versus-graft clonal ratios were seen among patients with graft-donor T cell macrochimerism.

Details on this clone: Its target is unknown.

The CDR3 covers 14 residues. Germline V gene data show CDR1 as SGHRS and CDR2 as YFSETQ. V was cut by 2 bases and J by 4 bases, with 9 bases left in between. Profiled with immunoSEQ multiplex PCR; TCRdb holds only in-frame clones, not every one. This table holds around 120,000 clones, over 75% found once. Sequencing was performed on unstimulated CD4+ T cells sorted from spleen or lymph node cells, taken before intestinal transplant. The receptor's source is a human donor who received an intestinal transplant. The V call is TRBV5-1, the J call TRBJ1-4, with TRBD1 as a possible D gene (6 bases). The CDR3 sequence is CASSLAQGNEKLFF. The CDR3 coding sequence is TGCGCCAGCAGCTTAGCACAGGGTAATGAAAAACTGTTTTTT.